This T cell receptor (beta chain) was observed in a study of T cell responses to AZD1222 COVID-19 vaccine. CDR1 is LNHNV, CDR2 YYDKDF, per germline (reference sequence). The CDR3 is made up of 15 amino acids. Turning to this clone: The junction differs from germline at one of its ends, possibly a read error.

Profiling relied on immunoSEQ multiplex PCR, and the TCRdb table lists in-frame clones only, not all of them. Of 55,000 to 70,000 clones in the sample, approximately 92% were seen once. The chain uses TRBV15 and TRBJ2-7; perhaps TRBD1 as D (5 bases). The clonotype originates from an adult who received the AZD1222 COVID-19 vaccine. The specimen comprised peripheral blood, sampled 28 days after the second AZD1222 dose. The CDR3 DNA is TGTGCCACCAGCAGAGATCCAGGGAAGGCCTACGGGCAGTACTTC. Encoded protein: CATSRDPGKAYGQYF.